This is a list of T cell receptor beta chains from one sample in a study of cytomegalovirus exposure and HLA in healthy donors. Sequenced by immunoSEQ multiplex PCR; TCRdb stores in-frame clones only, minus some. The table gives 100,000 to 150,000 clones; the top ten clones make up over 0.8% of it. The sample comprised PBMCs. The receptor source for this set is a man between 18 and 35 years old in good health and CMV-seronegative. Both conserved end residues are part of each CDR3. Each record gives: J gene, D gene, V gene, CDR3 protein, CDR3 DNA. D genes are given only for firm matches.

j_call: TRBJ2-1
d_call: TRBD2
v_call: TRBV7-9
cdr3_aa: CASSLRGGMDEQFF
cdr3_nt: TGTGCCAGCAGCTTGCGGGGGGGAATGGATGAGCAGTTCTTC

j_call: TRBJ2-1
d_call: TRBD1
v_call: TRBV18
cdr3_aa: CASSPPDRYREQFF
cdr3_nt: TGTGCCAGCTCACCACCGGACAGGTACCGAGAGCAGTTCTTC

j_call: TRBJ1-1
d_call: -
v_call: TRBV7-6
cdr3_aa: CASSLTSGNTEAFF
cdr3_nt: TGTGCCAGCAGCTTAACTTCGGGGAACACTGAAGCTTTCTTT

j_call: TRBJ1-1
d_call: -
v_call: TRBV19
cdr3_aa: CASSIVLVNTEAFF
cdr3_nt: TGTGCCAGTAGTATAGTTCTTGTCAACACTGAAGCTTTCTTT

j_call: TRBJ2-2
d_call: -
v_call: TRBV18
cdr3_aa: CASSLTRRRDRTGELFF
cdr3_nt: TGTGCCAGCTCACTGACGAGACGGAGGGATAGAACCGGGGAGCTGTTTTTT

j_call: TRBJ1-1
d_call: -
v_call: TRBV10-3
cdr3_aa: CAISEWRGPLNTEAFF
cdr3_nt: TGTGCCATCAGTGAGTGGCGGGGGCCCTTGAACACTGAAGCTTTCTTT

j_call: TRBJ1-5
d_call: -
v_call: TRBV28
cdr3_aa: CASSQRQPPRQPQHF
cdr3_nt: TGTGCCAGCAGCCAGCGACAGCCCCCAAGGCAGCCCCAGCATTTT

j_call: TRBJ2-1
d_call: TRBD2
v_call: TRBV27
cdr3_aa: CASTRALAGGPRNNEQFF
cdr3_nt: TGTGCCAGCACCAGGGCGCTAGCGGGAGGGCCACGGAACAATGAGCAGTTCTTC

j_call: TRBJ1-6
d_call: TRBD1
v_call: TRBV19
cdr3_aa: CASRAPDRGQRSPLHF
cdr3_nt: TGTGCCAGTAGGGCGCCCGACAGGGGGCAAAGATCACCCCTCCACTTT

j_call: TRBJ1-4
d_call: -
v_call: TRBV5-6
cdr3_aa: CASSLTGTNEKLFF
cdr3_nt: TGTGCCAGCAGCTTGACGGGAACTAATGAAAAACTGTTTTTT

j_call: TRBJ1-5
d_call: -
v_call: TRBV2
cdr3_aa: CASSEMRDQPQHF
cdr3_nt: TGTGCCAGCAGTGAGATGAGGGATCAGCCCCAGCATTTT

j_call: TRBJ2-2
d_call: -
v_call: TRBV25-1
cdr3_aa: CASSEHSGYTGELFF
cdr3_nt: TGTGCCAGCAGTGAACATTCAGGGTACACCGGGGAGCTGTTTTTT

j_call: TRBJ1-5
d_call: -
v_call: TRBV6-1
cdr3_aa: CASSRGTGNQPQHF
cdr3_nt: TGTGCCAGCAGTAGGGGCACGGGCAATCAGCCCCAGCATTTT

j_call: TRBJ1-4
d_call: -
v_call: TRBV10-1
cdr3_aa: CASSEWREKLFF
cdr3_nt: TGCGCCAGCAGTGAATGGAGGGAAAAACTGTTTTTT

j_call: TRBJ1-2
d_call: TRBD1
v_call: TRBV5-1
cdr3_aa: CASSLIPGQGVDYGYTF
cdr3_nt: TGCGCCAGCAGCTTAATACCGGGACAGGGGGTTGACTATGGCTACACCTTC

j_call: TRBJ2-7
d_call: TRBD1
v_call: TRBV19
cdr3_aa: CASSMGTGMGLYEQYF
cdr3_nt: TGTGCCAGTAGTATGGGGACAGGGATGGGTCTCTACGAGCAGTACTTC

j_call: TRBJ2-7
d_call: TRBD1
v_call: TRBV28
cdr3_aa: CASSSQPMDRIIYEQYF
cdr3_nt: TGTGCCAGCAGTTCCCAGCCGATGGACAGGATTATCTACGAGCAGTACTTC

j_call: TRBJ1-4
d_call: TRBD1
v_call: TRBV5-1
cdr3_aa: CASRNPGQGGKKLFF
cdr3_nt: TGCGCCAGCAGAAACCCGGGACAGGGGGGAAAAAAACTGTTTTTT

j_call: TRBJ2-2
d_call: TRBD1
v_call: TRBV5-5
cdr3_aa: CASSSGQGTTGELFF
cdr3_nt: TGTGCCAGCAGTTCCGGACAGGGGACCACCGGGGAGCTGTTTTTT

j_call: TRBJ1-1
d_call: TRBD1
v_call: TRBV27
cdr3_aa: CASSVRDRATEAFF
cdr3_nt: TGTGCCAGCAGCGTCCGGGACAGGGCGACTGAAGCTTTCTTT

j_call: TRBJ2-5
d_call: -
v_call: TRBV13
cdr3_aa: CASSLWREETQYF
cdr3_nt: TGTGCCAGCAGCCTTTGGAGGGAGGAGACCCAGTACTTC

j_call: TRBJ2-1
d_call: -
v_call: TRBV6-1
cdr3_aa: CASSSRDWHEQFF
cdr3_nt: TGTGCCAGCAGTTCCCGAGACTGGCATGAGCAGTTCTTC

j_call: TRBJ2-7
d_call: -
v_call: TRBV27
cdr3_aa: CASSPPWTSRGTYEQYF
cdr3_nt: TGTGCCAGCAGTCCTCCCTGGACATCCCGAGGAACCTACGAGCAGTACTTC

j_call: TRBJ1-4
d_call: TRBD1
v_call: TRBV18
cdr3_aa: CASSPGQGPFEKLFF
cdr3_nt: TGTGCCAGCTCCCCCGGACAGGGCCCTTTTGAAAAACTGTTTTTT

j_call: TRBJ1-5
d_call: -
v_call: TRBV19
cdr3_aa: CASSRAGSGQPQHF
cdr3_nt: TGTGCCAGTAGTAGGGCAGGGTCGGGTCAGCCCCAGCATTTT

j_call: TRBJ1-1
d_call: -
v_call: TRBV5-4
cdr3_aa: CASSARVGEAFF
cdr3_nt: TGTGCCAGCAGCGCCAGGGTCGGCGAAGCTTTCTTT

j_call: TRBJ2-7
d_call: TRBD1
v_call: TRBV12-5
cdr3_aa: CASGLTDRDRVHEQYF
cdr3_nt: TGTGCTAGTGGTTTGACTGACCGGGACAGGGTCCACGAGCAGTACTTC

j_call: TRBJ2-2
d_call: TRBD1
v_call: TRBV18
cdr3_aa: CASAPPGQRNTGELFF
cdr3_nt: TGTGCCAGCGCACCACCGGGACAGAGAAACACCGGGGAGCTGTTTTTT

j_call: TRBJ1-6
d_call: TRBD1
v_call: TRBV4-1
cdr3_aa: CASSQPRDRGLVDSPLHF
cdr3_nt: TGCGCCAGCAGCCAACCGCGGGACAGGGGGCTGGTCGATTCACCCCTCCACTTT

j_call: TRBJ1-1
d_call: -
v_call: TRBV30
cdr3_aa: CAWNLGRGNTEVFF
cdr3_nt: TGTGCCTGGAATCTAGGCCGGGGAAACACTGAAGTTTTCTTT

j_call: TRBJ2-1
d_call: -
v_call: TRBV5-1
cdr3_aa: CASSLLEARGSYNEQFF
cdr3_nt: TGCGCCAGCAGCCTCCTTGAGGCGAGAGGCTCCTACAATGAGCAGTTCTTC

j_call: TRBJ2-1
d_call: -
v_call: TRBV9
cdr3_aa: CASSVGHGSYNEQFF
cdr3_nt: TGTGCCAGCAGTGTAGGACATGGCTCCTACAATGAGCAGTTCTTC

j_call: TRBJ2-1
d_call: -
v_call: TRBV9
cdr3_aa: CASSVGGGNLYNEQFF
cdr3_nt: TGTGCCAGCAGCGTAGGAGGGGGAAATCTCTACAATGAGCAGTTCTTC

j_call: TRBJ2-3
d_call: TRBD1
v_call: TRBV7-9
cdr3_aa: CASSFGSTGYTDTQYF
cdr3_nt: TGTGCCAGCAGCTTCGGATCGACAGGGTACACAGATACGCAGTATTTT

j_call: TRBJ2-2
d_call: -
v_call: TRBV7-9
cdr3_aa: CASSSGYRVENTGELFF
cdr3_nt: TGTGCCAGCAGCAGCGGATACAGGGTGGAAAACACCGGGGAGCTGTTTTTT

j_call: TRBJ1-1
d_call: -
v_call: TRBV5-1
cdr3_aa: CAGGITANTEAFF
cdr3_nt: TGCGCCGGGGGGATCACGGCGAACACTGAAGCTTTCTTT

j_call: TRBJ2-2
d_call: -
v_call: TRBV5-1
cdr3_aa: CASSLEQGRTGELFF
cdr3_nt: TGCGCCAGCAGCTTGGAACAGGGAAGGACCGGGGAGCTGTTTTTT

j_call: TRBJ2-1
d_call: TRBD2
v_call: TRBV5-1
cdr3_aa: CASSLVYAGAYNEQFF
cdr3_nt: TGCGCCAGCAGCTTGGTTTATGCGGGGGCCTACAATGAGCAGTTCTTC

j_call: TRBJ2-7
d_call: TRBD2
v_call: TRBV29-1
cdr3_aa: CSATVGSGRGEQYF
cdr3_nt: TGCAGCGCTACGGTTGGTAGCGGGAGAGGGGAGCAGTACTTC

j_call: TRBJ2-1
d_call: TRBD2
v_call: TRBV15
cdr3_aa: CATSGSERGGRSYNEQFF
cdr3_nt: TGTGCCACCAGCGGATCCGAGCGGGGGGGTCGCTCCTACAATGAGCAGTTCTTC

j_call: TRBJ1-6
d_call: TRBD1
v_call: TRBV19
cdr3_aa: CASSFLRQGSSPLHF
cdr3_nt: TGTGCCAGTAGTTTCTTAAGACAGGGAAGTTCACCCCTCCACTTT

j_call: TRBJ2-1
d_call: TRBD2
v_call: TRBV7-3
cdr3_aa: CASSLMGGAYNEQFF
cdr3_nt: TGTGCCAGCAGCTTAATGGGGGGGGCCTACAATGAGCAGTTCTTC

j_call: TRBJ1-5
d_call: -
v_call: TRBV25-1
cdr3_aa: CASSESPGRTDQPQHF
cdr3_nt: TGTGCCAGCAGTGAATCACCAGGGAGGACGGATCAGCCCCAGCATTTT

j_call: TRBJ2-3
d_call: TRBD1
v_call: TRBV15
cdr3_aa: CATSRPTGAADTQYF
cdr3_nt: TGTGCCACCAGCAGACCCACAGGGGCCGCAGATACGCAGTATTTT

j_call: TRBJ1-5
d_call: -
v_call: TRBV25-1
cdr3_aa: CASSVGERNQPQHF
cdr3_nt: TGTGCCAGCAGTGTAGGGGAAAGGAATCAGCCCCAGCATTTT